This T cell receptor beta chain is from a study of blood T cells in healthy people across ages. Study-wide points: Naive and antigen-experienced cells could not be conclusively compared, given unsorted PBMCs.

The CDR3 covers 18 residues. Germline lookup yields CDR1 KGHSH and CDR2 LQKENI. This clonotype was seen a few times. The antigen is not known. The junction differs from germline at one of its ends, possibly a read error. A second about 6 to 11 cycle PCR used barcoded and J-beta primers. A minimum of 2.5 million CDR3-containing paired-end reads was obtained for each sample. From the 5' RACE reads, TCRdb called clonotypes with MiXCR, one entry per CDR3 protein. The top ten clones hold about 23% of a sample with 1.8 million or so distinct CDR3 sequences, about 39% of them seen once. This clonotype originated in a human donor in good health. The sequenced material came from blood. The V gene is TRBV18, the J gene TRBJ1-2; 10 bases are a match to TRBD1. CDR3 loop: CASSPSGTGAPANYGYTF. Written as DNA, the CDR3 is TGTGCTAGCTCACCGTCCGGGACAGGGGCCCCTGCTAACTATGGCTACACCTTC. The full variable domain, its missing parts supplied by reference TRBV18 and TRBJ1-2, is NAGVMQNPRHLVRRRGQEARLRCSPMKGHSHVYWYRQLPEEGLKFMVYLQKENIIDESGMPKERFSAEFPKEGPSILRIQQVVRGDSAAYFCASSPSGTGAPANYGYTFGSGTRLTVV.